The clone carrying this T cell receptor (beta chain) has only one observation. Its antigen is as yet unknown. Trimming pared 3 bases from V and 6 bases from J, leaving 24 bases between. Germline CDR1 reads KGHSH; CDR2 reads LQKENI. The CDR3 is made up of 17 amino acids. Primers: 60 Vbeta forward and 13 Jbeta reverse. Assay used: immunoSEQ multiplex PCR; TCRdb lists only in-frame clones, some missing. This table has around 120,000 clones, 9% to 10% appearing once. This entry is derived from a study of cytomegalovirus exposure and HLA in healthy donors. Findings of the study overall: Productive rates of about 87% or about 30% were seen for most TCR beta V segments in an earlier analysis. Researchers reportedly found TCR beta sequences accurately predicted most subjects' HLA-A and HLA-B alleles.

This chain joins TRBV18 and TRBJ2-7; no firm D call. The sequenced material came from PBMCs. This clonotype was sampled from a man aged 30 to 39 in good health and CMV-seronegative. The CDR3 protein is CASSPVDSRLLSPEQYF. The CDR3 DNA sequence: TGTGCCAGCTCACCCGTTGACTCTAGACTTCTGAGCCCCGAGCAGTACTTC.